This TCR beta chain was identified in a study of regulatory T cells in long-lasting Graves disease (dated by TCRdb to about 2021). About the full investigation: Antithyroid drugs had been taken for less than 3 months by newly diagnosed Graves' disease patients. Persistent Graves' disease patients were compared with newly diagnosed Graves' disease patients by peripheral blood TCR sequencing and RNA sequencing. The study took place in China and was registered as a clinical trial. TCR sequencing covered about 13 persistent and 20 newly diagnosed Graves' disease patients, about 35 samples in total.

Receptor libraries were prepared by multiplex PCR. Sequencing relied on an Illumina HiSeq 4000. TCR beta libraries were built with iRepertoire HTBI primers and Arm-PCR amplification of CDR3 regions. Before sequencing, the PCR products went through gel purification. The original pipeline was this. A total of some 65 TRBV and approximately 15 TRBJ segments were identified across samples and were used for gene usage analysis of CDR3 amino acid clonotypes. COPE and FqMerger were used to merge the filtered high-quality paired reads into contigs. BLAST was used to align contigs to IMGT TRBV, TRBD and TRBJ reference genes, with CDR3 defined following IMGT. Clonotypes above 0.1% frequency were classified as highly expanded clones. Shannon entropy was used to measure repertoire diversity, and the Gini coefficient was used to measure V-J evenness. A clonotype was considered public if more than one individual shared it. The public sequencing data were trimmed at Q25 with fastp and processed into clonotypes with MiXCR by TCRdb, which kept only in-frame beta chains. Entries that share a CDR3 protein sequence are merged under the most common genes and DNA. The V and J calls and clone size are TCRdb's, not the authors'. The sample profile shows about 530,000 distinct CDR3 sequences; about 16% of them were found once. The leading ten clones occupy roughly 25% of the sample.

At the junction V is shortened by 3 bases and J by 8 bases; bases outside the gene matches: 6. CDR1 and CDR2 are drawn from the germline V gene: SGHRS, YFSETQ. The CDR3 runs 13 residues from the cysteine to the phenylalanine. The entry retains the CDR3 DNA only, 39 bases that are in frame from base 1. Note on this clonotype: The clone's antigen remains unknown. Per-base qualities were not stored, and no clone one base away is much larger.

Explained via the paper, the time point label denotes: newly diagnosed GD, antithyroid drugs for less than 3 months. For both TCR sequencing and RNA sequencing, RNA was extracted from PBMCs using TRIzol. The diagnosis of Graves' disease was made according to American Thyroid Association guidelines. Recruitment of patients was carried out at an endocrinology department in Xi'an, China. From each patient, nine milliliters of peripheral blood was collected into an EDTA anticoagulant tube. Ficoll Paque Plus density gradient separation was used to isolate PBMCs, and no additional T cell sorting was done. RNA quality was checked with an Agilent 2100 Bioanalyzer and agarose gel, and concentration with a NanoDrop 2000. Here is what the overall study found, with its caveats: Compared with newly diagnosed patients, persistent Graves' disease patients had lower TCR Shannon entropy and fewer highly expanded clones, which suggests clonal expansion. Only the TCR beta chain was sequenced and analyzed. Because the primary lesion, thyroid tissue, could not be accessed, the study looked at peripheral blood alone. TRBV28, TRBJ1-2 and TRBJ2-5 were preferentially used in persistent disease, while TRBV20-1 and TRBJ2-1 were favored in newly diagnosed disease. The authors noted that the small sample size was a limitation that may lower accuracy. Persistent patients shared more public clonotypes among themselves (2,741) than newly diagnosed patients did (over 900).

The same data also contributed to another study, on T cells in Graves' hyperthyroidism and ophthalmopathy. The second publication reports: Stable Graves' hyperthyroidism was defined as the absence of progression to ophthalmopathy over 18 months of follow-up. Hyperthyroidism patients were aged 18 to 65 years and newly diagnosed, with disease duration of less than 2 months. Any patient with an uncontrolled infection, another autoimmune disease, pregnancy or lactation was excluded. Diagnoses relied on clinical symptoms, serum thyroxine and TRAb, thyroid ultrasound and orbital computed tomography. The first round of RT-PCR for the TCR CDR3 was performed with the HTBI primer set and the Qiagen OneStep RT-PCR kit. Blood samples also contained most of the expanded thyroid clonotypes (frequency above 0.001), which suggests that blood repertoires may reflect thyroid immune responses. Ophthalmopathy was separated from stable hyperthyroidism by a 13 V-J signature model, with over 85% sensitivity and around 81% specificity obtained in cross-validation and 80%/75% obtained in testing. In validation, progression to ophthalmopathy was predicted by the model with around 71% sensitivity and under 85% specificity, a median of roughly 6.4 months before onset. To identify TCR V-J signatures that set the groups apart, the researchers used a discovery cohort of about a hundred patients, made up of under 45 with Graves' ophthalmopathy and 57 with stable Graves' hyperthyroidism. Whether ophthalmopathy could be predicted prospectively was tested in an independent validation cohort made up of 18 hyperthyroidism patients plus 17 patients who later progressed to ophthalmopathy. The approximately 90 discovery patients were divided at random into training and test sets in a 7:3 ratio. In about 6 Graves' hyperthyroidism patients, the study also compared T-cell repertoires from thyroid tissue with T-cell repertoires from blood. After blood sampling, hyperthyroidism patients were treated with methimazole at a starting dose of 30 mg daily, and ophthalmopathy patients were treated with high-dose intravenous methylprednisolone. Libraries were constructed in a second round of multiplex PCR, after which size selection and purification were performed. Libraries were sequenced paired-end with 100 bp reads on an Illumina HiSeq2000. SOAPnuke was used to process the raw data, throwing out any read that contained adapters or uncalled bases, had a mean Phred below 15, or lacked an exact constant-primer or identifier match. High-quality paired reads were merged using COPE v1.2.5, and each unique nucleotide sequence was defined as a clonotype. MiTCR v1.1 was used to align the clonotypes against IMGT TRBV, TRBD and TRBJ reference segments. The analysis was restricted to V-J combinations with a frequency above 0.0001, which together covered about 99% of the repertoires. The TCS score was defined as F50 (clonal expansion) divided by E x V (chaos), with BLOSUM62-based TCRdist calculated between CDR3 peptides within each V-J. Welch's t-statistics and random forest reduced 514 V-J features to around 14, which were used in a naive Bayes classifier (R e1071). Sample size was not statistically predetermined, and blinding of investigators to group allocation was not performed. The paper describes TCR Vbeta CDR3 sequencing of about 140 peripheral blood samples, made up of about 40 ophthalmopathy patients, 70 to 75 hyperthyroidism patients and some 17 progressor patients.

The receptor was isolated from a woman aged 40-60 years with Graves disease. Donor details come from another sample of the same person, matched by shared clones. This chain is built from TRBV5-1 and TRBJ1-2, with 8 central nucleotides matching TRBD1. The source was peripheral blood mononuclear cells (PBMCs), collected at new diagnosis, from a patient treated with antithyroid drugs. At the DNA level, the sequence is TGCGCCAGCAGCTACACAGGGGGAGAGGGCTACACCTTC. The translation is CASSYTGGEGYTF.